A selection of T cell receptor beta chains follows, all from one sample in a study of blood T cell repertoires in COVID-19. Measured with immunoSEQ multiplex PCR; TCRdb has only the in-frame clones, and not every one. The table records about 220,000 clones, over 75% of them present only once. What was sequenced was PBMCs or T cells enriched from blood (not recorded which). The receptor source for this set is a woman under 30 in a cohort exposed to, infected with or recovered from COVID-19 (not recorded which). CDR3s include the opening cysteine and the closing phenylalanine or tryptophan. The D gene is left open where the match is weak. The listing skips clone size in some rows; elsewhere it reads once, few, many or a size class.

clone size,V gene,D gene,J gene,CDR3 protein,CDR3 DNA
NA,TRBV18,NA,TRBJ1-5,CASSPGGSHQPQHF,TGTGCCAGCTCACCAGGGGGGAGCCATCAGCCCCAGCATTTT
NA,TRBV4-1,NA,TRBJ1-3,CASSQPGLISGNTIYF,TGCGCCAGCAGCCAACCAGGGTTGATCTCTGGAAACACCATATATTTT
NA,TRBV4-1,NA,TRBJ1-5,CASSQDRGNQPQHF,TGCGCCAGCAGCCAAGACAGGGGCAATCAGCCCCAGCATTTT
NA,TRBV9,TRBD2,TRBJ2-1,CASSVGRGDYNEQFF,TGTGCCAGCAGCGTAGGACGGGGGGATTACAATGAGCAGTTCTTC
NA,TRBV6-6,NA,TRBJ1-5,CASSQTPVYYSNQPQHF,TGTGCCAGCAGTCAGACTCCCGTCTATTATAGCAATCAGCCCCAGCATTTT
NA,TRBV28,NA,TRBJ1-5,CASSYPRGRNSNQPQHF,TGTGCCAGCAGCTATCCCAGGGGCCGTAATAGCAATCAGCCCCAGCATTTT
NA,TRBV19,TRBD1,TRBJ1-4,CASSTTGARKLFF,TGTGCCAGTAGTACAACAGGGGCGAGGAAACTGTTTTTT
once,TRBV28,NA,TRBJ1-2,CASSEGVHYGYTF,TGTGCCAGCAGTGAAGGGGTTCACTATGGCTACACCTTC
few,TRBV9,NA,TRBJ1-1,CASTPGSLTRSQTFF,TGTGCCAGCACCCCCGGGAGTCTTACCCGCAGTCAAACTTTCTTT
NA,TRBV18,NA,TRBJ2-2,CASSPAKQGTSAGELFF,TGTGCCAGCTCACCCGCGAAACAGGGAACTTCTGCCGGGGAGCTGTTTTTT
NA,TRBV24-1,NA,TRBJ1-1,CATSDSRGGNTEAFF,TGTGCCACCAGTGATTCTCGGGGGGGGAACACTGAAGCTTTCTTT
NA,TRBV29-1,TRBD2,TRBJ2-3,CSVLAGGPEDTQYF,TGCAGCGTTCTAGCGGGGGGGCCAGAAGATACGCAGTATTTT
NA,TRBV28,NA,TRBJ1-5,CASSSMQRDSNQPQHF,TGTGCCAGCAGCTCCATGCAGAGGGATAGCAATCAGCCCCAGCATTTT
NA,TRBV21-1,NA,TRBJ2-1,CAGPPTAGVFNEQFF,TGTGCCGGGCCCCCAACAGCGGGAGTGTTTAATGAGCAGTTCTTC
once,TRBV5-1,NA,TRBJ1-4,CASSLTEGNEKLFF,TGCGCCAGCAGCTTGACAGAGGGAAATGAAAAACTGTTTTTT
NA,TRBV13,TRBD2,TRBJ2-7,CASKELAGGNEQYF,TGTGCCAGCAAAGAACTAGCGGGAGGGAACGAGCAGTACTTC
few,TRBV7-3,TRBD1,TRBJ1-1,CASSCDRDPDVDTEAFF,TGTGCCAGCAGCTGTGACAGGGATCCGGATGTGGACACTGAAGCTTTCTTT
NA,TRBV2,TRBD1,TRBJ2-1,CASSGLGDRENEQFF,TGTGCCAGCAGTGGCCTTGGGGACAGGGAGAATGAGCAGTTCTTC
NA,TRBV24-1,NA,TRBJ1-4,CATSENAGTNEKLFF,TGTGCCACCAGTGAAAATGCAGGAACTAATGAAAAACTGTTTTTT
few,TRBV28,NA,TRBJ1-1,CASSPSGGNTEAFF,TGTGCCAGCAGCCCCTCGGGTGGGAACACTGAAGCTTTCTTT
NA,TRBV24-1,NA,TRBJ2-3,CATSEEVTDTQYF,TGTGCCACCAGTGAGGAGGTCACAGATACGCAGTATTTT
NA,TRBV6-4,NA,TRBJ1-4,CATQGEAEKLFF,TGTGCCACGCAAGGGGAGGCTGAAAAACTGTTTTTT
few,TRBV5-1,NA,TRBJ1-1,CASSLQGNTEAFF,TGCGCCAGCAGCTTACAGGGGAACACTGAAGCTTTCTTT
NA,TRBV15,TRBD1,TRBJ1-6,CATSSGTGGSPLHF,TGTGCCACCAGCAGCGGGACAGGGGGATCACCCCTCCACTTT
NA,TRBV19,TRBD1,TRBJ1-1,CASRPGGDGTEAFF,TGTGCCAGCCGACCAGGGGGCGACGGCACTGAAGCTTTCTTT
NA,TRBV4-1,TRBD1,TRBJ2-5,CASSAQGEPPGTGNKETQYF,TGCGCCAGCAGCGCGCAAGGAGAGCCCCCGGGGACAGGGAATAAGGAGACCCAGTACTTC
NA,TRBV28,NA,TRBJ1-2,CASSFGQVYGYTF,TGTGCCAGCAGTTTTGGTCAGGTGTATGGCTACACCTTC
NA,TRBV28,TRBD1,TRBJ1-2,CAAAEAQGGKGYTF,TGTGCCGCAGCTGAGGCACAGGGGGGGAAGGGCTACACCTTC
NA,TRBV14,NA,TRBJ2-7,CASSQGAGVFYEQYF,TGTGCCAGCAGCCAGGGGGCAGGGGTTTTCTACGAGCAGTACTTC
NA,TRBV3-1/TRBV3-2,NA,TRBJ1-1,CASSQVRGTEAFF,TGTGCCAGCAGCCAAGTCCGGGGCACTGAAGCTTTCTTT
NA,TRBV28,TRBD1,TRBJ1-2,CASRQGTGAYGYTF,TGTGCCAGCCGACAGGGGACAGGGGCCTATGGCTACACCTTC
NA,TRBV3-1/TRBV3-2,NA,TRBJ2-3,CASSQDLSSTDTQYF,TGTGCCAGCAGCCAAGACCTATCTAGCACAGATACGCAGTATTTT
NA,TRBV14,NA,TRBJ2-1,CASSQDSSGNEQFF,TGTGCCAGCAGCCAAGATTCCAGCGGGAATGAGCAGTTCTTC
NA,TRBV10-1,NA,TRBJ1-6,CASSPIGSSPLHF,TGCGCCAGCAGTCCCATTGGGAGTTCACCCCTCCACTTT
NA,TRBV7-8,TRBD1,TRBJ1-3,CASSEDRGNTIYF,TGTGCCAGCAGCGAGGACAGGGGAAACACCATATATTTT
NA,TRBV7-3,TRBD1,TRBJ1-3,CASSPGTGPGNTIYF,TGTGCCAGCAGCCCCGGGACAGGGCCAGGAAACACCATATATTTT
NA,TRBV20-1,NA,TRBJ1-4,CSARGVKLFF,TGCAGTGCACGAGGTGTAAAACTGTTTTTT
NA,TRBV7-9,NA,TRBJ2-3,CASSLAGGRTDTQYF,TGTGCCAGCAGCTTAGCGGGAGGTCGGACAGATACGCAGTATTTT
NA,TRBV28,TRBD1,TRBJ1-6,CASSLGQGNSPLHF,TGTGCCAGCAGTCTAGGACAGGGAAATTCACCCCTCCACTTT
NA,TRBV19,NA,TRBJ2-3,CASSDSSTDTQYF,TGTGCCAGTAGTGACTCCAGCACAGATACGCAGTATTTT
NA,TRBV19,TRBD2,TRBJ2-7,CASSLGTSASSYEQYF,TGTGCCAGTAGTCTCGGGACTAGCGCTAGCTCCTACGAGCAGTACTTC
many,TRBV6-1,NA,TRBJ1-1,CASSTEGTEAFF,TGTGCCAGCTCGACCGAGGGCACTGAAGCTTTCTTT